A single sample is the source of the 13 T cell receptor beta chains below, sequenced in a study of blood T cell repertoires in COVID-19. The assay was immunoSEQ multiplex PCR, and TCRdb's table has in-frame clones only and misses some. Of approximately 300,000 clones listed, 90% to 95% were seen once; the top ten hold roughly 3.9%. The specimen was PBMCs or T cells enriched from blood (not recorded which). The receptors stem from a woman in her 30s who had been exposed to COVID-19.

The count of this clone is one. The chain employs TRBV4-1 and TRBJ1-6; 7 positions match TRBD1. Germline V gene sequence: CDR1 MGHRA, CDR2 YSYEKL. This CDR3 has 16 amino acids. V trimming: 1 base; J trimming: 0 bases; junction bases outside the gene matches: 0. The CDR3 protein is CASSQGDSSYNSPLHF. Here the CDR3 DNA reads TGCGCCAGCAGCCAAGGGGACAGCTCCTATAATTCACCCCTCCACTTT.

The J gene is TRBJ2-6, the V gene TRBV2; 9 nucleotides match TRBD1. V lost 7 bases, J lost 1 base, and 17 bases stayed unmatched. The germline gives CDR1 SNHLY, CDR2 FYNNEI. The CDR3 is made up of 20 amino acids. The DNA for the CDR3 is TGTGCCAGCATTCGAGGGACAGGGAAAGAACCCTCTTCTGGGGCCAACGTCCTGACTTTC. Encoded protein: CASIRGTGKEPSSGANVLTF.

This clone was seen a few times. The chain carries TRBV5-4 and TRBJ2-5; TRBD2 matches 7 bases. V lost 4 bases and J lost 7; bases outside the gene matches: 10. Germline V gene lookup returns CDR1 SGHNT and CDR2 YYREEE (reference sequence). There are 14 residues in the CDR3. For the CDR3, the DNA is TGTGCCAGCAGCACCCAAGGGACTATCGGGACCCAGTACTTC. This encodes CASSTQGTIGTQYF.

The chain is built from TRBV6-1 and TRBJ1-6; no reliable D call. The CDR3 runs to 14 residues. Looked up from germline, CDR1 is MNHNS and CDR2 is SASEGT. V lost 2 bases and J 7 bases, leaving 9 bases between the germline ends. The CDR3 region is CASSEPTGNSPLHF. The CDR3 region has the DNA TGTGCCAGCAGTGAACCGACGGGGAATTCACCCCTCCACTTT.

The chain links TRBV7-2 to TRBJ2-3; D unresolved. V lost 2 bases and J lost 5, with 5 bases in between. The CDR3 is 12 amino acids. The V gene's germline CDR1 is SGHTA and CDR2 FQGNSA. This CDR3 is CASSLLLDTQYF. CDR3 nucleotide sequence: TGTGCCAGCAGCTTACTTTTAGATACGCAGTATTTT.

The chain is built from TRBV20-1 and TRBJ1-5; D is undetermined. Germline values: CDR1 DFQATT, CDR2 SNEGSKA (reference sequence). With 3 bases removed from V and 4 bases from J, the gap between germline ends came to 13 bases. This CDR3 region has 14 residues. The CDR3 DNA reads as TGCAGTGCTAGTCTCCCGGTCGCAAATCAGCCCCAGCATTTT. It codes for CSASLPVANQPQHF.

The gene calls are TRBV19 and TRBJ1-2; 7 bases fit TRBD1. The CDR3 is 15 amino acids. Losses at the gene ends were 2 bases for V and 4 bases for J; bases not matched to a gene: 7. Germline-derived CDR1 and CDR2 are LNHDA and SQIVND (reference sequence). Here the CDR3 reads CASSISGDSFYGYTF. The CDR3 DNA reads as TGTGCCAGTAGTATATCCGGGGACAGCTTCTATGGCTACACCTTC.

V usage is TRBV5-1 and J usage is TRBJ1-1, with 8 nucleotides matching TRBD1. The germline V gene encodes CDR1 SGHRS and CDR2 YFSETQ. CDR3 length: 16 residues. The trim removed 4 bases at V and 1 base at J, leaving 9 bases unmatched. In DNA, the CDR3 is TGCGCCAGCAGCCTTGACAGGGGTCTATCGAACACTGAAGCTTTCTTT. Translation: CASSLDRGLSNTEAFF.

The rearrangement links TRBV3-1 (or the pseudogene TRBV3-2) to TRBJ1-3; D may be TRBD1 (5 bases). The CDR3 is 13 amino acids. Germline loops: CDR1 LGHDT, CDR2 YNNKEL (reference sequence). The V gene lost 4 bases and the J gene lost 9 bases, with 13 bases spanning the gap. This chain's CDR3 is CASSPAPGITIYF. The CDR3 DNA is TGTGCCAGCAGCCCTGCCCCAGGGATCACCATATATTTT.

The V call is TRBV7-2, the J call TRBJ1-2; D gene unclear. The length of the CDR3 is 14 residues. The germline gives CDR1 SGHTA, CDR2 FQGNSA. Trimming removed 7 bases at V and 4 bases at J, with 16 bases between. Here the CDR3 DNA reads TGTGCCAGCAACCCCGGGTCGGGGTCCTATGGCTACACCTTC. Translating gives CASNPGSGSYGYTF.

This chain connects TRBV7-2 to TRBJ1-4, with 9 bases matching TRBD1. Germline CDR1 reads SGHTA; CDR2 reads FQGNSA. The CDR3 contains 15 residues. The trim removed 1 base at V and 8 bases at J, leaving 5 bases unmatched. The CDR3 region has the DNA TGTGCCAGCAGCTTAGGGGACAGGGAAAGAGAAAAACTGTTTTTT. Translated, it gives CASSLGDREREKLFF.

This chain links TRBV5-1 with TRBJ2-2; D may be TRBD1 (5 bases). Looked up from germline, CDR1 is SGHRS and CDR2 is YFSETQ. The CDR3 is 15 residues long. With 3 bases removed from V and 0 bases from J, the gap between germline ends came to 9 bases. CDR3 nucleotides: TGCGCCAGCAGCTCGGACAAGGCGAACACCGGGGAGCTGTTTTTT. Translated, it gives CASSSDKANTGELFF.

The chain couples TRBV6-1 to TRBJ1-5; D is unresolved. Germline CDR1 and CDR2: MNHNS and SASEGT. The CDR3 extends over 16 amino acids. V was cut by 4 bases and J by 6 bases, with 19 bases left in between. The CDR3 is CASSAGLYIRGQPQHF. The CDR3 nucleotides are TGTGCCAGCAGTGCCGGACTGTACATCCGGGGTCAGCCCCAGCATTTT.